These 20 T cell receptor beta chains were all obtained from the same sample, sequenced in a study of beta chain features in type 1 diabetes. The study, taken as a whole, reports: Within each of all four CD4+ subsets, Type 1 diabetes patients had TCRB CDR3s that were moderately but significantly shorter.

Sequencing targeted expressed TCRB transcripts, as all isolated RNA had been reverse transcribed. Repertoires were generated with immunoSEQ multiplex PCR, while TCRdb's copy carries only in-frame clones and drops some. This table holds 400,000 or so clones, 9.6% found once. Which antigens these TCRs recognize remains unknown. Sample: central memory CD4+ T cells from blood. Source of these receptors: a young man with type 1 diabetes.

This clone was counted only a few times. The CDR3 spells CASSYTGGQFF. The CDR3 DNA reads TGTGCCAGCAGTTATACAGGCGGGCAGTTCTTC. This chain joins TRBV6-5 and TRBJ2-1; D is perhaps TRBD1 (5 bases). The CDR3 consists of 11 residues. V shed 3 bases and J shed 12 bases, with 9 bases lying between them. Looked up from germline, CDR1 is MNHEY and CDR2 is SVGAGI.

The gene calls are TRBV28 and TRBJ2-2; either TRBD1 or TRBD2 may supply D (5 bases each). The CDR3 sequence is 15 residues long. With 4 bases removed from V and 2 bases from J, the gap between germline ends came to 11 bases. The germline V gene has CDR1 MDHEN and CDR2 SYDVKM. CDR3 nucleotide sequence: TGTGCCAGCAGTTCGGGACGGACCAACACCGGGGAGCTGTTTTTT. It translates to CASSSGRTNTGELFF.

There are many counts of this clone. This chain uses TRBV7-3 with TRBJ1-5; perhaps TRBD1 as D (5 bases). V gave up 2 bases and J gave up 2 bases, with 7 bases separating them. CDR1 and CDR2 (germline): SGHTA, FQGTGA. The CDR3 runs 14 residues. The CDR3 nucleotides are TGTGCCAGCAGCTTACAGGGAGGCAATCAGCCCCAGCATTTT. It is translated as CASSLQGGNQPQHF. Combining the CDR3 with reference TRBV7-3 and TRBJ1-5 gives the whole variable domain GAGVSQTPSNKVTEKGKYVELRCDPISGHTALYWYRQSLGQGPEFLIYFQGTGAADDSGLPNDRFFAVRPEGSVSTLKIQRTERGDSAVYLCASSLQGGNQPQHFGDGTRLSIL.

The rearrangement links TRBV5-1 to TRBJ2-7; TRBD1 is a possible D gene (5 bases). Looked up from germline, CDR1 is SGHRS and CDR2 is YFSETQ. V lost 2 bases to trimming and J lost 6 bases, with 21 bases between them. This CDR3 has 16 residues. The CDR3 here is CASSLGSGQTASEQYF. The CDR3, as DNA: TGCGCCAGCAGCTTAGGGTCAGGGCAGACCGCATCCGAGCAGTACTTC.

This clone was counted only a few times. J is TRBJ2-5 and V is TRBV5-1; no clear D gene. The CDR3 loop spans 15 amino acids. Per germline, CDR1 SGHRS and CDR2 YFSETQ. Trimming took 1 base from V and 1 from J, leaving 11 bases between them. The CDR3 protein is CASSLRWGGQETQYF. In DNA, the CDR3 is TGCGCCAGCAGCTTGCGTTGGGGTGGCCAAGAGACCCAGTACTTC. The whole variable domain, filled in from reference TRBV5-1 and TRBJ2-5, reads KAGVTQTPRYLIKTRGQQVTLSCSPISGHRSVSWYQQTPGQGLQFLFEYFSETQRNKGNFPGRFSGRQFSNSRSEMNVSTLELGDSALYLCASSLRWGGQETQYFGPGTRLLVL.

Only a few counts were recorded for this clone. The chain links TRBV6-1 to TRBJ2-2; D is ambiguous. This CDR3 has 14 amino acids. V was trimmed by 7 bases and J by 6 bases, leaving 15 bases between them. The germline V gene encodes CDR1 MNHNS and CDR2 SASEGT. CDR3 DNA: TGTGCCAGCACAGAGGTAGGGAATGCCGGGGAGCTGTTTTTT. It is translated as CASTEVGNAGELFF.

This clone was recorded a few times. The V and J genes are TRBV28 and TRBJ1-2, with D unclear. Trimming removed 6 bases from V and 8 bases from J, with 19 bases in between. From germline, CDR1 is MDHEN and CDR2 SYDVKM. This CDR3 comprises 14 residues. This CDR3 reads CASSPVWSAGGYTF. In nucleotides, the CDR3 is TGTGCCAGCAGCCCTGTGTGGAGCGCGGGCGGCTACACCTTC.

There are many counts of this clone. The rearrangement links TRBV14 to TRBJ2-1, with TRBD2 identical over 9 bases. Germline-derived CDR1 and CDR2 are SGHDN and FVKESK. This CDR3 is 16 amino acids long. With V trimmed by 3 bases and J by 5 bases, 8 bases remained unmatched. CDR3 in amino acids: CASSHTPTSGNNEQFF. In DNA form, the CDR3 reads TGTGCCAGCAGCCATACTCCGACTAGCGGAAACAATGAGCAGTTCTTC.

This clone was observed at least ten times. The CDR3 protein is CASSPGLAENNEQFF. DNA of the CDR3: TGTGCCAGCTCCCCGGGGCTAGCGGAGAACAATGAGCAGTTCTTC. The rearrangement joins TRBV4-2 to TRBJ2-1; TRBD2 matches 7 bases. Germline V gene sequence: CDR1 LGHNA, CDR2 YNFKEQ. The CDR3 has 15 residues. Trimming took 8 bases from V and 5 from J; bases not matched to a gene: 12.

The table lists this clone with a count of one. The chain links TRBV7-2 to TRBJ2-3; D not certain. CDR3 size: 14 residues. V was clipped by 2 bases and J by 3 bases, with 9 bases between them. CDR1 SGHTA and CDR2 FQGNSA come from the germline V gene. CDR3 in amino acids: CASSLSMVTDTQYF. The CDR3 DNA reads TGTGCCAGCAGCTTATCAATGGTGACAGATACGCAGTATTTT.

This clone occurred many times. The chain uses TRBV23-1 and TRBJ1-1, with D unresolved. TRBV23-1 is assigned to the ORF class and has an uncertain function. The CDR3 runs to 14 residues. V dropped 3 bases and J dropped 4 bases, with 12 bases sitting between them. The CDR3 sequence: CASSHPEHLTEAFF. DNA of the CDR3: TGCGCCAGCAGTCATCCCGAACACCTCACTGAAGCTTTCTTT.

This chain uses TRBV13 with TRBJ2-3; 15 bases fit TRBD2. The germline CDR1 and CDR2 sequences are PRHDT and FYEKMQ (reference sequence). V lost 6 bases to trimming and J lost 5 bases; unmatched junction nucleotides: 6. The CDR3 extends over 16 amino acids. CDR3 in DNA: TGTGCCAGCAGTCGGACTAGCGGGAGGGAAGGAGATACGCAGTATTTT. It translates to CASSRTSGREGDTQYF.

This clone was seen a few times. The chain joins TRBV7-2 to TRBJ1-5; 8 positions match TRBD1. Germline V gene lookup returns CDR1 SGHTA and CDR2 FQGNSA. V lost 5 bases and J lost 1; bases outside the gene matches: 7. The CDR3 sequence is 16 residues long. CDR3 DNA sequence: TGTGCCAGCAGCACTCAGGGGGCGCTGAGCAATCAGCCCCAGCATTTT. Protein: CASSTQGALSNQPQHF.

V usage is TRBV11-2 and J usage is TRBJ2-7; 8 bases agree with TRBD2. Germline CDR1 reads SGHAT; CDR2 reads FQNNGV. The CDR3 covers 12 residues. Trimming took 10 bases from V and 6 from J; bases not matched to a gene: 8. In DNA form, the CDR3 reads TGTGCCATCTCGGGGGGGTCGGGCGAGCAGTACTTC. This gives the protein CAISGGSGEQYF.

This clone was seen a few times. V gene TRBV2 combines with J gene TRBJ2-1; D uncertain. The germline V and J ends were trimmed by 4 bases and 9 bases, with 16 bases remaining between them. Germline V CDR1 and CDR2: SNHLY, FYNNEI. The CDR3 consists of 14 residues. Here the CDR3 DNA reads TGTGCCAGCAGTGTTCAGACTCGCTGGACTGAGCAGTTCTTC. Translated: CASSVQTRWTEQFF.

This clone was seen many times. At one end, the junction sequence differs from germline, possibly due to a read error. This chain joins TRBV15 and TRBJ2-7; 8 bases align to TRBD2. This CDR3 region has 12 residues. Germline V gene data show CDR1 as LNHNV and CDR2 as YYDKDF (reference sequence). For the CDR3, the DNA is TGTGCCACCAGCAGAGATGTGGGACTAGTTCGCTTC. Its translation is CATSRDVGLVRF.

This clone showed up just a few times. The chain recombines TRBV5-1 with TRBJ2-1; TRBD1 is a possible D gene (6 bases). The CDR3 sequence is 15 residues long. In germline, CDR1 is SGHRS, CDR2 YFSETQ. V lost 3 bases to trimming and J lost 5 bases, with 15 bases between them. The CDR3 is CASSSVYRVNNEQFF. CDR3 sequence (DNA): TGCGCCAGCAGCTCTGTTTACAGGGTGAACAATGAGCAGTTCTTC.

The CDR3 sequence is CASNRGLAGGLSRIDTQYF. Here the CDR3 DNA reads TGTGCCAGTAACAGGGGACTAGCGGGAGGACTCTCAAGGATAGATACGCAGTATTTT. The chain links TRBV19 to TRBJ2-3; 15 positions agree with TRBD2. Per germline, CDR1 LNHDA and CDR2 SQIVND (reference sequence). The CDR3 contains 19 residues. V trimming: 7 bases; J trimming: 5 bases; junction bases outside the gene matches: 16.

This chain uses TRBV7-9 with TRBJ1-5; D uncertain. CDR3 length: 12 residues. V lost 2 bases, J lost 10 bases, and 9 bases lay in between. Germline lookup yields CDR1 SEHNR and CDR2 FQNEAQ (reference sequence). CDR3 sequence: CASSLMGLPQHF. The CDR3 DNA sequence: TGTGCCAGCAGCTTAATGGGCTTACCCCAGCATTTT.

This clone occurred a few times. This chain uses TRBV7-2 with TRBJ2-7, with 10 bases that match TRBD2. V shed 5 bases, J shed 5 bases, and the junction held 12 bases outside the gene matches. This CDR3 comprises 16 residues. Germline V gene sequence: CDR1 SGHTA, CDR2 FQGNSA. CDR3 nucleotide sequence: TGTGCCAGCAGCCGACCGGGGCTAGCGGGAGAAGACGAGCAGTACTTC. It specifies CASSRPGLAGEDEQYF.